This T cell receptor beta chain was retrieved from a study of shared clonotypes between healthy human individuals (dated by TCRdb to the early 2020s). Describing the broader study: A few men and a couple of women, aged 18 to 49 years, made up the cohort. For each donor, CD4 naive and CD4 memory were each given three plates, CD8 naive was given two plates, and CD8 memory was given one plate. The study deeply sequenced blood TCR repertoires of about five healthy adults to estimate repertoire size and the extent of clonotype sharing between individuals. Different laboratories and diverse techniques were used to prepare libraries and sequence TCR repertoires, to increase sequencing depth and limit assay-specific biases. Between about 0.85 and 9.5 billion PBMCs per donor were obtained by leukapheresis.

Using the deep immunoSEQ assay, TCR CDR3 regions were amplified from genomic DNA by multiplex PCR. For each cell subset, the extracted genomic DNA was distributed evenly across all wells of several immunoSEQ 96-well plates, and each plate served as one replicate. For sorted subsets, each replicate PCR was loaded with 200 to 250 ng genomic DNA, equivalent to about 30,000 T cell genomes. Purified libraries were quantified with a Qubit 3.0 fluorometer, sized on a Bioanalyzer 2100, and re-quantified with the KAPA Library Quantification kit. Every immunoSEQ 96-well plate was sequenced on a separate single-read 150-cycle Illumina NextSeq 550 flow cell. Processing in the source paper ran as follows. Because the immunoSEQ output included only junctional sequences and no quality scores, the filtering could not be the same as the filtering used for full-length reads. Sequences were annotated with PyIR, a Python wrapper for IgBLAST v1.9, and V/J genes and CDR3 were assigned using IMGT germline references. Any read was removed if the V/J assignment was weak (E-value above 1e-6), the CDR3 was missing, or the read contained stop codons, out-of-frame junctions, or ambiguous translated residues. V3J clonotypes were defined as sequences sharing the same inferred V gene, J gene, and CDR3 amino acid sequence. Percentage overlap between repertoires was calculated by dividing the number of shared unique clonotypes by the size of the smaller repertoire. RTK rarefaction, the Chao1 estimator, and Recon v2.1 estimates of unobserved clonotypes were used to assess repertoire richness. Generation probabilities for all TCRbeta clonotypes obtained by the gDNA method from a handful of donors were computed using OLGA. What TCRdb holds here is the immuneACCESS table cut down to in-frame rearrangements. Part of the clones is not present; checked against another copy, under half of the missing clones reflect an unresolved V gene, and the others are unexplained. D and trimming were read from the DNA, whereas the V and J calls and clone size are those reported in that table. The sample includes about 2 million clones, with just under 95% observed a single time. The ten top clones hold 1% to 1.5% of the sample.

The junction shows trimming of 5 bases on V and 2 bases on J, plus 13 bases between the germline ends. The CDR3, from cysteine to phenylalanine, totals 13 residues. The entry retains the CDR3 DNA only, 39 bases that are in frame from base 1. CDR1 SQVTM and CDR2 ANQGSEA are derived from the germline V gene. For the CD8 naive samples, CD45RO-negative cells were positively selected for CCR7, yielding a CD45RA+CCR7+ population from which TemRA cells were excluded. Donors were healthy HIV-negative adults with no recently reported acute infections or vaccinations. Every donor was a Caucasian adult residing in Nashville, Tennessee, USA. Blood was collected by leukapheresis, and PBMCs were isolated by Ficoll-Histopaque density gradient centrifugation and then cryopreserved in liquid nitrogen vapor phase. Analytical flow cytometry was used to check the purity and quantity of each magnetically sorted T cell population. Each sorted fraction had its genomic DNA isolated and then quantified by UV absorbance on a Nanodrop 2000c.

Broad study findings and their caveats: Even with the large sequencing depth, rarefaction of the sorted-subset datasets indicated that sequencing was incomplete. Larger estimated clonotype richness was generally found for naive subsets than for memory subsets. Pairwise subsampling indicated that sequencing depth was expected to affect the degree of clonotype sharing among donors. Across four donors, roughly 5% of naive CD4, 3% to 4% of naive CD8, under 2.5% of memory CD4, and 0.4% to 0.45% of memory CD8 clonotypes were shared. Sampling was limited to blood, and TCR repertoires in tissue likely differ from TCR repertoires in blood. The genetic and exposure-history diversity represented was limited by the small number of donors. Compared with non-shared clonotypes, the clonotypes found in all four sorted-subset donors had higher generation probabilities.

With regard to this clone: Its antigen target is currently unknown. Qualities for individual bases were not recorded, and no much larger clone is one base off.

This TCR was sampled from a man aged 18 to 35 in good health. Sequenced material: naive CD8+ T cells sorted from blood. The cell subset or site label on this specimen signifies: CD45RA+CCR7+. Recombination linked TRBV29-1 to TRBJ2-7, with the D call perhaps TRBD1 or TRBD2, each one matching 7 bases. The DNA sequence is as follows: TGCAGCGTTTCGCAGGGGGGGGCCTACGAGCAGTACTTC. This codes for CSVSQGGAYEQYF.